The 19 T cell receptor beta chains below were found in one sample sequenced in a study of T cell changes during pregnancy in multiple sclerosis. Clones were sequenced by immunoSEQ multiplex PCR, and TCRdb holds only the in-frame ones, with some missing. The sample contains some 60,000 clones, about 91% of which appear only once. The sequenced sample was peripheral blood, obtained after pregnancy. The origin of the receptors is a female donor in good health, enrolled as a control in a pregnancy study.

Remarks on this clone: The DNA is omitted, as the CDR3 cannot be located on it reliably, and the CDR3 follows TCRdb's listing. The genes are TRBV21-1 and TRBJ2-2; the listed D gene, TRBD2, was not tested against the DNA. TRBV21-1 is assigned pseudogene status. 21 amino acids form the CDR3, both terminal residues included. The chain's CDR3 is CASSRTWASGSRVGGTGELFF.

V gene TRBV7-2 combines with J gene TRBJ2-7; unclear D gene. The CDR3 is 12 amino acids. The germline V and J ends were trimmed by 5 bases and 0 bases, with 5 bases remaining between them. Germline V gives CDR1 SGHTA, CDR2 FQGNSA. For the CDR3, the DNA is TGTGCCAGCAGCGTCAGCTCCTACGAGCAGTACTTC. It yields the protein CASSVSSYEQYF. The full variable domain, completed using reference TRBV7-2 and TRBJ2-7, is GAGVSQSPSNKVTEKGKDVELRCDPISGHTALYWYRQSLGQGLEFLIYFQGNSAPDKSGLPSDRFSAERTGGSVSTLTIQRTQQEDSAVYLCASSVSSYEQYFGPGTRLTVT.

The rearrangement uses TRBV30 and TRBJ1-2, with D hard to call. The CDR3 is 13 residues long. CDR1 GTSNPN and CDR2 SVGIG come from the germline V gene (reference sequence). V lost 2 bases to trimming and J lost 0 bases, with 7 bases between them. CDR3 nucleotide sequence: TGTGCCTGGAGTACCGGGACTAACTATGGCTACACCTTC. This encodes CAWSTGTNYGYTF.

Here the CDR3 DNA reads TGTGCCAGCAGCCGACAGATCAATCAGCCCCAGCATTTT. Residues: CASSRQINQPQHF. V usage is TRBV6-1 and J usage is TRBJ1-5, with D maybe TRBD1 (5 bases). The V end was cut by 6 bases, the J end by 3 bases, with 9 bases between. The germline gives CDR1 MNHNS, CDR2 SASEGT. This CDR3 has 13 amino acids.

This chain connects TRBV4-1 to TRBJ2-7; D remains unclear. CDR1 and CDR2 from the germline V gene are MGHRA and YSYEKL. V gave up 1 base and J gave up 0 bases, with 10 bases separating them. CDR3 length: 15 residues. DNA of the CDR3: TGCGCCAGCAGCCAAGTAAACAGTTACTCCTACGAGCAGTACTTC. Its protein is CASSQVNSYSYEQYF.

This chain uses TRBV7-6 with TRBJ2-1; D unresolved. Germline V gene lookup returns CDR1 SGHVS and CDR2 FNYEAQ. Trimming pared 0 bases from V and 2 bases from J, leaving 5 bases between. CDR3 length: 14 residues. CDR3 in DNA: TGTGCCAGCAGCTTAGCGGGCACCTACAATGAGCAGTTCTTC. Encoded protein: CASSLAGTYNEQFF. The full variable domain, with the rest looked up from reference TRBV7-6 and TRBJ2-1, is GAGVSQSPRYKVTKRGQDVALRCDPISGHVSLYWYRQALGQGPEFLTYFNYEAQQDKSGLPNDRFSAERPEGSISTLTIQRTEQRDSAMYRCASSLAGTYNEQFFGPGTRLTVL.

The V gene is TRBV19, the J gene TRBJ2-3; 8 nucleotides align to TRBD2. Germline lookup yields CDR1 LNHDA and CDR2 SQIVND (reference sequence). With 3 bases clipped from V and 2 bases from J, the junction kept 4 bases outside the gene matches. The CDR3 has 15 amino acids. The CDR3 sequence: CASSISGGFTDTQYF. In DNA form, the CDR3 reads TGTGCCAGTAGTATCTCGGGGGGGTTCACAGATACGCAGTATTTT.

This chain joins TRBV7-3 and TRBJ1-1; TRBD1 aligns across 7 bases. The CDR3 is made up of 13 amino acids. Germline values: CDR1 SGHTA, CDR2 FQGTGA. V was pared by 4 bases and J by 7 bases, with 6 bases of the junction left unmatched. CDR3 residues: CASSSDRDSEAFF. DNA for the CDR3: TGTGCCAGCAGCTCTGACAGGGATAGTGAAGCTTTCTTT.

The CDR3 nucleotides read TGCAGCGTTGAAGATAGGATTGAGGGGGCAGGATATGGCTACACCTTC. Protein product: CSVEDRIEGAGYGYTF. The chain carries TRBV29-1 and TRBJ1-2; 7 nucleotides match TRBD1. There are 16 residues in the CDR3. V was pared by 0 bases and J by 5 bases, with 12 bases of the junction left unmatched. CDR1 SQVTM and CDR2 ANQGSEA come from the germline V gene.

This chain links TRBV5-3 with TRBJ2-1; the match to TRBD2 covers 8 bases. TRBV5-3 is marked as an open reading frame, function uncertain. The CDR3 totals 15 residues. The V and J ends lost 3 bases and 2 bases, in that order; junction bases with no gene match: 4. The CDR3 protein is CARSSLAGPYNEQFF. CDR3 DNA sequence: TGTGCCAGAAGCTCTTTAGCGGGACCCTACAATGAGCAGTTCTTC.

The genes are TRBV5-1 and TRBJ2-3; 7 nucleotides agree with TRBD2. The CDR3 runs to 15 residues. Unmatched junction bases numbered 2, after V lost 0 bases and J lost 1 base. The germline V gene has CDR1 SGHRS and CDR2 YFSETQ. In nucleotides, the CDR3 is TGCGCCAGCAGCTTGGGTGCGGGGGGCACAGATACGCAGTATTTT. Its translation: CASSLGAGGTDTQYF.

The chain couples TRBV19 to TRBJ1-1; TRBD1 matches at 7 bases. The CDR3 runs 14 residues. Unmatched junction bases numbered 3, after V lost 1 base and J lost 4 bases. Germline lookup yields CDR1 LNHDA and CDR2 SQIVND (reference sequence). The CDR3 loop is CASSIGSGGTEAFF. CDR3 nucleotide sequence: TGTGCCAGTAGTATAGGGTCAGGGGGCACTGAAGCTTTCTTT.

The rearrangement joins TRBV19 to TRBJ2-1, with a weak D call TRBD1 (5 bases). The CDR3 totals 14 residues. V gave up 9 bases and J gave up 3 bases, with 15 bases separating them. CDR1 and CDR2 from the germline V gene are LNHDA and SQIVND (reference sequence). This CDR3 is CASSRQHLYNEQFF. The CDR3 coding sequence is TGTGCCAGCTCCCGACAGCATCTCTACAATGAGCAGTTCTTC.

The CDR3 is CAWSRDRGEKLFF. As DNA, the CDR3 is TGTGCCTGGAGTCGAGACAGGGGTGAAAAACTGTTTTTT. This sequence joins TRBV30 and TRBJ1-4; the match to TRBD1 covers 8 bases. Germline V gene lookup returns CDR1 GTSNPN and CDR2 SVGIG (reference sequence). There are 13 residues in the CDR3. Trimming removed 2 bases from V and 7 bases from J; junction bases left unmatched: 3.

The chain uses TRBV19 and TRBJ1-1, with D possibly being TRBD1 (6 bases). Germline V gene sequence: CDR1 LNHDA, CDR2 SQIVND (reference sequence). This CDR3 comprises 14 residues. V was pared by 2 bases and J by 4 bases, with 11 bases between. The CDR3 is CASSINRVGTEAFF. DNA for the CDR3: TGTGCCAGTAGTATAAACAGGGTGGGCACTGAAGCTTTCTTT.

The chain employs TRBV28 and TRBJ2-7; the D gene is possibly TRBD1 (7 bases). Per the germline V gene, CDR1 is MDHEN and CDR2 is SYDVKM. This CDR3 is built from 15 residues. Trimming took off 3 bases at V and 5 bases at J, with 17 bases between the two ends. Here the CDR3 DNA reads TGTGCCAGCAGTTTTCGCGGGACAGTTAAGAACGAGCAGTACTTC. Translated: CASSFRGTVKNEQYF.

The chain has TRBV28 and TRBJ2-7, with D hard to call. CDR1 is MDHEN, CDR2 SYDVKM, per germline. V was pared by 10 bases and J by 4 bases, with 17 bases between. The CDR3 is made up of 13 amino acids. CDR3 DNA sequence: TGTGCCACCCGAAGGCAGACAATTTACGAGCAGTACTTC. It encodes CATRRQTIYEQYF.

The rearrangement joins TRBV19 to TRBJ1-2; 10 positions match TRBD1. The germline CDR1 and CDR2 sequences are LNHDA and SQIVND (reference sequence). After removal of 6 bases from V and 5 bases from J, the junction contained 12 bases not matched to a gene. The CDR3 consists of 16 residues. CDR3 protein: CASREGQGLAFYGYTF. For the CDR3, the DNA is TGTGCCAGTAGGGAGGGACAGGGGCTAGCCTTTTATGGCTACACCTTC.

This sequence joins TRBV14 and TRBJ1-4, with D possibly TRBD1 on 5 matching bases. The CDR3 consists of 16 residues. Germline CDR1 is SGHDN and CDR2 is FVKESK. Trimming removed 1 base at V and 5 bases at J, with 14 bases between. In DNA, the CDR3 is TGTGCCAGCAGCCAAGGAGGTCCAGGGAAAAATGAAAAACTGTTTTTT. Amino acids: CASSQGGPGKNEKLFF.